These 18 T cell receptor beta chains were sequenced from one sample in a study of blood T cell repertoires in COVID-19. Libraries were prepared by immunoSEQ multiplex PCR; TCRdb keeps only in-frame clonotypes and omits some of them. The repertoire consists of 150,000 to 200,000 clones, with 85% to 90% occurring once and the leading ten covering 0.99%. The specimen was peripheral blood. The receptors come from a man in his late teens or twenties with acute or convalescent COVID-19.

Here the CDR3 reads CASSYSTRPGYGYTF. DNA of the CDR3: TGTGCCAGCAGTTACTCGACACGTCCAGGCTATGGCTACACCTTC. The chain uses TRBV6-5 and TRBJ1-2; D is unclear. Germline lookup yields CDR1 MNHEY and CDR2 SVGAGI. The CDR3 has 15 amino acids. Trimming removed 0 bases at V and 4 bases at J, with 12 bases between.

The rearrangement joins TRBV2 to TRBJ2-5; 16 nucleotides agree with TRBD2. The CDR3 is 18 amino acids. The J segment lost 4 bases and the V segment lost 10 bases, leaving 15 bases of the junction unmatched. Germline CDR1 SNHLY, CDR2 FYNNEI. CDR3 nucleotide sequence: TGTGCCACCGAAGCAACCGGGACTAGCGGGGGGGCACTAGAGACCCAGTACTTC. Translating it yields CATEATGTSGGALETQYF.

The rearrangement uses TRBV25-1 and TRBJ2-3; maybe TRBD1 (5 bases). Trimming left V 1 base short and J 3 bases short, with 14 bases between. The CDR3 length is 16 residues. CDR1 is MGHDK, CDR2 SYGVNS, per germline. CDR3 amino acids: CASSELYQGETDTQYF. Written as DNA, the CDR3 is TGTGCCAGCAGTGAATTATACCAGGGTGAGACAGATACGCAGTATTTT.

The rearrangement joins TRBV27 to TRBJ1-4; D is uncertain. Per the germline V gene, CDR1 is MNHEY and CDR2 is SMNVEV (reference sequence). Trimming removed 1 base at V and 4 bases at J, with 4 bases between. The CDR3 consists of 13 residues. CDR3 DNA sequence: TGTGCCAGCAGTTTATTCCTTAATGAAAAACTGTTTTTT. Translating it yields CASSLFLNEKLFF.

J is TRBJ2-2 and V is TRBV28; TRBD1 aligns across 10 bases. Germline V gene data show CDR1 as MDHEN and CDR2 as SYDVKM. V shed 5 bases, J shed 6 bases, and the junction held 9 bases outside the gene matches. The CDR3 totals 16 residues. CDR3 sequence reads: CASSVPGTGVAGELFF. DNA for the CDR3: TGTGCCAGCAGTGTGCCTGGGACAGGGGTCGCCGGGGAGCTGTTTTTT. Full variable domain (remainder filled in from reference TRBV28 and TRBJ2-2): DVKVTQSSRYLVKRTGEKVFLECVQDMDHENMFWYRQDPGLGLRLIYFSYDVKMKEKGDIPEGYSVSREKKERFSLILESASTNQTSMYLCASSVPGTGVAGELFFGEGSRLTVL.

Comments on this clone: Because the CDR3's place on the DNA is in doubt, the DNA is left out and the CDR3 is given as listed by TCRdb. The chain recombines TRBV28 with TRBJ2-1; TRBD2 is the table's D call and was not checked against the DNA. The germline gives CDR1 MDHEN, CDR2 SYDVKM. The CDR3 is 18 amino acids long, termini counted. CDR3 sequence: CASSSSVVRGRSYNEQFF.

This chain uses TRBV19 with TRBJ2-1; TRBD1 matches at 9 bases. The junction had 1 base not matched to a gene; V was cut back by 4 bases and J by 0 bases. Germline V gives CDR1 LNHDA, CDR2 SQIVND (reference sequence). The CDR3 sequence is 15 residues long. The chain's CDR3 is CASSKGQGSYNEQFF. The CDR3 DNA sequence: TGTGCCAGTAGTAAGGGACAGGGCTCCTACAATGAGCAGTTCTTC.

The chain links TRBV6-5 to TRBJ1-1, with TRBD1 matching 8 bases. Germline V lookup: CDR1 MNHEY, CDR2 SVGAGI. The trim removed 6 bases at V and 1 base at J, leaving 7 bases unmatched. The CDR3 sequence is 15 residues long. CDR3 region: CASRKDRGQNTEAFF. The CDR3, as DNA: TGTGCCAGCAGGAAAGACAGGGGCCAGAACACTGAAGCTTTCTTT.

CDR3: CATTGYEADTQYF. DNA of the CDR3: TGTGCCACCACAGGGTACGAGGCAGATACGCAGTATTTT. This chain links TRBV19 with TRBJ2-3; tentative D call: TRBD1 (6 bases). The CDR3 contains 13 residues. In germline, CDR1 is LNHDA, CDR2 SQIVND (reference sequence). V lost 10 bases to trimming and J lost 4 bases, with 15 bases between them.

This chain links TRBV6-5 with TRBJ1-2, with TRBD1 matching over 7 bases. V lost 4 bases to trimming and J lost 6 bases; unmatched junction nucleotides: 5. This CDR3 comprises 13 residues. The germline V gene encodes CDR1 MNHEY and CDR2 SVGAGI. The CDR3 region has the DNA TGTGCCAGCAGTTTACAGGGGTACCATGGCTACACCTTC. Protein sequence: CASSLQGYHGYTF.

The J gene is TRBJ1-2, the V gene TRBV30, with TRBD1 as a possible D gene (5 bases). This CDR3 comprises 15 residues. Germline CDR1 is GTSNPN and CDR2 is SVGIG (reference sequence). Trimming left V 0 bases short and J 0 bases short, with 11 bases between. The CDR3 region is CAWSVHQGSNYGYTF. The CDR3 nucleotides are TGTGCCTGGAGTGTACATCAGGGTTCTAACTATGGCTACACCTTC.

This chain uses TRBV2 with TRBJ1-1; 8 nucleotides align to TRBD1. The CDR3 runs 15 residues. Germline values: CDR1 SNHLY, CDR2 FYNNEI. Germline trimming cut 3 bases from V and 6 bases from J; bases unmatched to any gene: 9. CDR3 sequence: CASSEVDRGNPEAFF. The CDR3 DNA reads TGTGCCAGCAGTGAGGTTGACAGGGGAAACCCTGAAGCTTTCTTT.

V gene TRBV9 combines with J gene TRBJ2-7; TRBD2 aligns across 7 bases. The ends lost 3 bases at V and 6 bases at J; junction bases unmatched: 18. The CDR3 is 17 residues long. CDR1 is SGDLS and CDR2 is YYNGEE in the germline V gene. The CDR3 here is CASSADLGLADQAEQYF. DNA of the CDR3: TGTGCCAGCAGCGCTGACCTAGGTCTAGCGGACCAGGCCGAGCAGTACTTC.

The rearrangement links TRBV28 to TRBJ1-6; TRBD1 matches at 8 bases. This CDR3 region has 16 residues. With V trimmed by 9 bases and J by 4 bases, 11 bases remained unmatched. Germline CDR1 MDHEN, CDR2 SYDVKM. DNA of the CDR3: TGTGCCAGTAAAAGGCGGGGACAGGCTTATAATTCACCCCTCCACTTT. Translation gives CASKRRGQAYNSPLHF.

The chain uses TRBV30 and TRBJ2-3; D is unresolved. V was cut by 2 bases and J by 8 bases, with 14 bases left in between. CDR3 length: 13 amino acids. Germline lookup yields CDR1 GTSNPN and CDR2 SVGIG (reference sequence). The CDR3 DNA follows: TGTGCCTGGAGTCCACGGGTCGGATCTACGCAGTATTTT. Amino acid sequence: CAWSPRVGSTQYF.

The DNA of the CDR3 is TGTGCCAGCAGTTCTTTGGTCACAGGGAGTGGAAACACCATATATTTT. It yields the protein CASSSLVTGSGNTIYF. The rearrangement joins TRBV7-9 to TRBJ1-3; TRBD1 might be the D (6 bases). Germline V gene sequence: CDR1 SEHNR, CDR2 FQNEAQ (reference sequence). Trimming removed 6 bases from V and 3 bases from J, with 18 bases in between. This CDR3 is built from 16 residues. The full variable domain, in which reference TRBV7-9 and TRBJ1-3 provide the parts outside the CDR3, is DTGVSQNPRHKITKRGQNVTFRCDPISEHNRLYWYRQTLGQGPEFLTYFQNEAQLEKSRLLSDRFSAERPKGSFSTLEIQRTEQGDSAMYLCASSSLVTGSGNTIYFGEGSWLTVV.

The V and J genes are TRBV5-5 and TRBJ1-3; 9 bases agree with TRBD1. V lost 3 bases, J lost 3 bases, and 7 bases stayed unmatched. CDR3 length: 16 residues. Germline assignment: CDR1 SGHKS and CDR2 YYEKEE (reference sequence). The CDR3 DNA is TGTGCCAGCAGCTCCCGGGACAGGGACTATGGAAACACCATATATTTT. Translating it yields CASSSRDRDYGNTIYF.

V is TRBV12-3 or TRBV12-4 and J is TRBJ1-4; D not resolved. The CDR3 spans 13 residues. V lost 7 bases to trimming and J lost 8 bases, with 14 bases between them. This chain's CDR3 is CASKQNAGEKLFF. The CDR3 DNA is TGTGCCAGCAAACAGAATGCGGGGGAAAAACTGTTTTTT.